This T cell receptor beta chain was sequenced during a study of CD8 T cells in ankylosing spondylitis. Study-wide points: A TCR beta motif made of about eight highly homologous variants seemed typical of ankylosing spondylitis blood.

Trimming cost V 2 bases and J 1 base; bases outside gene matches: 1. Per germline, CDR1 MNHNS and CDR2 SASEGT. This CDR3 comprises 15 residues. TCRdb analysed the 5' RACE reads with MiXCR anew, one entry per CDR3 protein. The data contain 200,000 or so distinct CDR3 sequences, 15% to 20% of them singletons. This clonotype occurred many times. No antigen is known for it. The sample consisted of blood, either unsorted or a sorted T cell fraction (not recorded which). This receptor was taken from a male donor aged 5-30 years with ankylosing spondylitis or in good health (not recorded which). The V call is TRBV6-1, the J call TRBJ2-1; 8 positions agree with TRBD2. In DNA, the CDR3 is TGTGCCAGCAGTGAAACTAGCGGTTCCTACAATGAGCAGTTCTTC. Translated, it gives CASSETSGSYNEQFF.